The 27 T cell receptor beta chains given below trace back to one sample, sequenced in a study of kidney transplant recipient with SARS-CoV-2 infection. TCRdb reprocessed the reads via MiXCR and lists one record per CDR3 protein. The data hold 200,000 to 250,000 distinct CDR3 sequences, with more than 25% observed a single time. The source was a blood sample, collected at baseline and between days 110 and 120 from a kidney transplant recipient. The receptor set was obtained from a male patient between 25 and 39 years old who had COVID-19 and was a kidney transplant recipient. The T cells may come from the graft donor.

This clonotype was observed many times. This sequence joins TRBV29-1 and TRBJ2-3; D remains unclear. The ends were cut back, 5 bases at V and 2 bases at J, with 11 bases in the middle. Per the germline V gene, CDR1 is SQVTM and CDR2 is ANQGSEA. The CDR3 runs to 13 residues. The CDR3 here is CSVSGQPTDTQYF. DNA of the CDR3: TGCAGCGTTTCCGGCCAACCCACAGATACGCAGTATTTT.

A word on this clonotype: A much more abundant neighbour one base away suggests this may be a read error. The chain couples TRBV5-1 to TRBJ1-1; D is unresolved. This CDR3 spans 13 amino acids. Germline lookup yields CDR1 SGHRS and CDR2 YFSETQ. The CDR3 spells CANSLRPNTEAFF. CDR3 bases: TGCGCCAACAGCTTACGACCGAACACTGAAGCTTTCTTT.

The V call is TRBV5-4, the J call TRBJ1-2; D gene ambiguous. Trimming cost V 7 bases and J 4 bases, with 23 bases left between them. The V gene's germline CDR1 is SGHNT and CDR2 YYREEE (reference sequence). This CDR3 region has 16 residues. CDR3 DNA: TGTGCCAGCCCCTCACACGTACCAGGAAAGGCCTATGGCTACACCTTC. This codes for CASPSHVPGKAYGYTF.

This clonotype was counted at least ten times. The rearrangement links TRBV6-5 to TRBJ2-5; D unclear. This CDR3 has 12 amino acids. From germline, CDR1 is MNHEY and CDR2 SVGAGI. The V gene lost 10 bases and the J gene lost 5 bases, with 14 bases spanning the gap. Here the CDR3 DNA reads TGTGCCACCTTGACATTCCCGGAGACCCAGTACTTC. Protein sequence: CATLTFPETQYF.

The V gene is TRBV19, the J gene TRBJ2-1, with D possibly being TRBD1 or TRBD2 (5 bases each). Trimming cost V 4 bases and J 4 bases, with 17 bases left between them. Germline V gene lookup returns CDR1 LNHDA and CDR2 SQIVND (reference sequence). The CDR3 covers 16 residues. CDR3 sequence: CASSSWDVVRYNEQFF. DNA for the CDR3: TGTGCCAGTAGTAGTTGGGACGTAGTAAGGTACAATGAGCAGTTCTTC.

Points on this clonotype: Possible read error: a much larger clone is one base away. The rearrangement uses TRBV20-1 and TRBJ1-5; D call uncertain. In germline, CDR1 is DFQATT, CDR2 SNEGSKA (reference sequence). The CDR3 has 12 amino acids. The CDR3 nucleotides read TGCAGTGCTAGAGTTAGCAGTCAGCCCCAGCATTTT. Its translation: CSARVSSQPQHF.

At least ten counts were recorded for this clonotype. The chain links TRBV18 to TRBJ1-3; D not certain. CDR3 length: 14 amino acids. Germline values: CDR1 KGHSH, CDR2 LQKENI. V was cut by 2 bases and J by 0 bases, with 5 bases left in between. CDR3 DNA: TGTGCCAGCTCACCAGGAAACTCTGGAAACACCATATATTTT. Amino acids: CASSPGNSGNTIYF.

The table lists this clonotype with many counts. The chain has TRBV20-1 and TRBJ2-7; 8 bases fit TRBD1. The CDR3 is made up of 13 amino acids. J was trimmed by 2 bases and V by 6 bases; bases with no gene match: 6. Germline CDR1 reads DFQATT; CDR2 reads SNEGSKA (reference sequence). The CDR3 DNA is TGCAGTGCCCCGGACAGGGACCCCTACGAGCAGTACTTC. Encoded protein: CSAPDRDPYEQYF.

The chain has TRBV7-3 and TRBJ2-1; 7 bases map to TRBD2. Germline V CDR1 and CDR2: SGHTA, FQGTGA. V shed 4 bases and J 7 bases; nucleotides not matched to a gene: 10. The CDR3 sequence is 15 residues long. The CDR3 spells CASSSYGLVGNEQFF. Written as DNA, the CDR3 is TGTGCCAGCAGCTCTTACGGACTAGTCGGGAATGAGCAGTTCTTC. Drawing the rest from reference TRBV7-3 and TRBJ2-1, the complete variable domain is GAGVSQTPSNKVTEKGKYVELRCDPISGHTALYWYRQSLGQGPEFLIYFQGTGAADDSGLPNDRFFAVRPEGSVSTLKIQRTERGDSAVYLCASSSYGLVGNEQFFGPGTRLTVL.

The CDR3 loop is CASSLTTGGQETQYF. The CDR3 nucleotides read TGTGCCAGCAGCTTAACAACAGGGGGCCAAGAGACCCAGTACTTC. V is TRBV7-6 and J is TRBJ2-5; 8 bases are shared with TRBD1. The germline CDR1 and CDR2 sequences are SGHVS and FNYEAQ. This CDR3 is built from 15 residues. V was clipped by 2 bases and J by 1 base; unmatched bases: 3.

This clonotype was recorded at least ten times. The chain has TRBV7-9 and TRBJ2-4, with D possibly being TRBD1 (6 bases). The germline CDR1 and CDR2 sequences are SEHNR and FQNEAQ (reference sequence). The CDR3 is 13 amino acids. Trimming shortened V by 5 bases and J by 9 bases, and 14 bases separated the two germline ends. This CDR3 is CASSIQGGGIQYF. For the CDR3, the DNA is TGTGCCAGCAGCATACAGGGTGGGGGCATTCAGTACTTC.

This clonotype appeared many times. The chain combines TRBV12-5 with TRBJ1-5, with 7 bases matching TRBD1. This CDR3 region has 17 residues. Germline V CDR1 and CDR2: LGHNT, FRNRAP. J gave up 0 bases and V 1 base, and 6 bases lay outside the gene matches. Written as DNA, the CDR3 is TGTGCTAGTGGTTTGGATACAGGGGAACGTAGCAATCAGCCCCAGCATTTT. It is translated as CASGLDTGERSNQPQHF.

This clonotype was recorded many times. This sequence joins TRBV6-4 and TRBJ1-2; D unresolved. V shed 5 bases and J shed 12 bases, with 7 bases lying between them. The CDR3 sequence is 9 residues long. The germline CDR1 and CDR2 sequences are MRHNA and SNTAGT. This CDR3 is CASSSANTF. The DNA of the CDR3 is TGTGCCAGCAGTTCCGCAAACACCTTC.

The CDR3, as DNA: TGTGCCAGCAGGGTCGGATGGGCGGGAGCAACAGATACGCAGTATTTT. Translated: CASRVGWAGATDTQYF. The V gene is TRBV6-5, the J gene TRBJ2-3; 7 nucleotides agree with TRBD2. From germline, CDR1 is MNHEY and CDR2 SVGAGI. The V gene end was trimmed by 6 bases and the J gene end by 3 bases; junction bases not matched to a gene: 12. The CDR3 runs 16 residues.

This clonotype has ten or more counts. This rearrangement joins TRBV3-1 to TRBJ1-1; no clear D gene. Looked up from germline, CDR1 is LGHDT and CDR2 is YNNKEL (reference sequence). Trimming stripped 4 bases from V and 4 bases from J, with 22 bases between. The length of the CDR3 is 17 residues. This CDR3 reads CASSRLVPISIRTEAFF. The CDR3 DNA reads TGTGCCAGCAGCCGTCTAGTTCCCATTTCAATTCGCACTGAAGCTTTCTTT.

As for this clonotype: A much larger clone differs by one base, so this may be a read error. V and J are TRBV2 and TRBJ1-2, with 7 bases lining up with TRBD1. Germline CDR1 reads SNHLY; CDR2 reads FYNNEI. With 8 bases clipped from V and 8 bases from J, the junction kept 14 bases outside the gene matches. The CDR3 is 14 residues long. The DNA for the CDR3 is TGTGCCAGCGGCCCGATACGGGACAGAGAGGGCTACACCTTC. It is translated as CASGPIRDREGYTF.

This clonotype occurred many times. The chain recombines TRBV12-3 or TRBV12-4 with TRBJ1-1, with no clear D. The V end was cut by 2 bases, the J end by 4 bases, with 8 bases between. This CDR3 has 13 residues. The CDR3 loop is CASSLTGLTEAFF. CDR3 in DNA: TGTGCCAGCAGTTTAACCGGACTCACTGAAGCTTTCTTT.

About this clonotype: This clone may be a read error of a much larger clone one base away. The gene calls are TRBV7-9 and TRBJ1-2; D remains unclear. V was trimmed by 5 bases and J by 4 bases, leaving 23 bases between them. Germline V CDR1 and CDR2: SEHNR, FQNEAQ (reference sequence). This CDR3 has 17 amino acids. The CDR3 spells CASSAGEYHGKAYGYTF. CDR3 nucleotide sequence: TGTGCCAGCAGCGCGGGTGAATACCATGGAAAGGCCTATGGCTACACCTTC.

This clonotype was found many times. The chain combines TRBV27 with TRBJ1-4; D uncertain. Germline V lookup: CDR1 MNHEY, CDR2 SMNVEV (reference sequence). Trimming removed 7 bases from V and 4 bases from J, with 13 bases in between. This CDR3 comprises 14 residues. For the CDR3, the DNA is TGTGCCAGCACCACGTTTGAGGGTAATGAAAAACTGTTTTTT. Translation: CASTTFEGNEKLFF.

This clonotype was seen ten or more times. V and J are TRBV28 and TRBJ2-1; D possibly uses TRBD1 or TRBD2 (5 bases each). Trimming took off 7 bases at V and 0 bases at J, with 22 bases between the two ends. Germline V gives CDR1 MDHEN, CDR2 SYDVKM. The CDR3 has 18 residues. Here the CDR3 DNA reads TGTGCCAGCAAAACGGTGAGGGGAACCTTAAGCTCCTACAATGAGCAGTTCTTC. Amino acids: CASKTVRGTLSSYNEQFF.

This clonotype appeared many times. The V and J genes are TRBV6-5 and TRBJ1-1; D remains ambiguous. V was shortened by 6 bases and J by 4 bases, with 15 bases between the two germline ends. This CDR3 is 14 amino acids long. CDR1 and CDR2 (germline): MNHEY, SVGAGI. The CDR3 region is CASRPRGESTEAFF. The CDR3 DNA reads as TGTGCCAGCAGACCCCGCGGGGAGAGCACTGAAGCTTTCTTT.

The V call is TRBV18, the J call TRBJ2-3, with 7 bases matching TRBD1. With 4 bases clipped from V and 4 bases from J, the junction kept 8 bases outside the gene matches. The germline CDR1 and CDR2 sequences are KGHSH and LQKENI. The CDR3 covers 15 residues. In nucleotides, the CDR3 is TGTGCCAGCTCACTCCTTACAGGGGCTTCAGATACGCAGTATTTT. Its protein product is CASSLLTGASDTQYF.

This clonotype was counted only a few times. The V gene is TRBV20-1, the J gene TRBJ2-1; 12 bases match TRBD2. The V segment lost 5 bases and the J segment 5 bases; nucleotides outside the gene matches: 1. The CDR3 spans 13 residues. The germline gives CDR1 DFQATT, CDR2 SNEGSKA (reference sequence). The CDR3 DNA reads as TGCAGTGCTGGACTAGCGGGAAACAATGAGCAGTTCTTC. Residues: CSAGLAGNNEQFF.

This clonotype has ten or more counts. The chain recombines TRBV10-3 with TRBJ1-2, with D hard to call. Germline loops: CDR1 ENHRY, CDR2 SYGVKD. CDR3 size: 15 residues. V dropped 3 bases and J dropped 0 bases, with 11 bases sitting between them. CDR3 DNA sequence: TGTGCCATCAGTGATCGACCTGGGACTAACTATGGCTACACCTTC. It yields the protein CAISDRPGTNYGYTF.

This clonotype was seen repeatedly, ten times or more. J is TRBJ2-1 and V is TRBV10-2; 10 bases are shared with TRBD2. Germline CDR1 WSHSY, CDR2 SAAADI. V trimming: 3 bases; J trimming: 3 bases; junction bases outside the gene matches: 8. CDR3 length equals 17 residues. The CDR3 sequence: CASSDPAGGPVYNEQFF. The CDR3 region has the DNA TGCGCCAGCAGTGATCCAGCGGGAGGGCCGGTCTACAATGAGCAGTTCTTC.

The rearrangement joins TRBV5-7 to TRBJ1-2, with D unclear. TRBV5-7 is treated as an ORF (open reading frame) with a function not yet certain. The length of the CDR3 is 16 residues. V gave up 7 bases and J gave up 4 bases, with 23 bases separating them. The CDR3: CASCDLLAWKTYGYTF. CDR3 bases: TGTGCCAGCTGCGATCTTCTTGCGTGGAAGACCTATGGCTACACCTTC.

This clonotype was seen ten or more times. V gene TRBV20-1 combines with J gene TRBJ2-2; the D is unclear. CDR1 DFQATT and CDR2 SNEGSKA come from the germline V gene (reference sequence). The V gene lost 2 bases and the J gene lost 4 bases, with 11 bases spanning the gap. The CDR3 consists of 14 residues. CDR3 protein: CSARLSGVTGELFF. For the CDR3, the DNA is TGCAGTGCTAGACTTTCCGGTGTCACCGGGGAGCTGTTTTTT.